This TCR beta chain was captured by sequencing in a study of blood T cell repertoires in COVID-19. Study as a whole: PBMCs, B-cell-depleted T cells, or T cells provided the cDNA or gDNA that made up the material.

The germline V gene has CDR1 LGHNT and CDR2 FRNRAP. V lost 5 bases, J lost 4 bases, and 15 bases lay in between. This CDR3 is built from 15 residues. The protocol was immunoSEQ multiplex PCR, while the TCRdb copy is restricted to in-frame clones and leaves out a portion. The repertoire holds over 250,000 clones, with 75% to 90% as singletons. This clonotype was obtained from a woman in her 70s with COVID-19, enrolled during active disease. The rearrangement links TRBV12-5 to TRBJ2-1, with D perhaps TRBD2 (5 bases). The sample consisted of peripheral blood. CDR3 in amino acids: CASGRPDWTYNEQFF. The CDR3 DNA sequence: TGTGCTAGTGGTCGGCCGGACTGGACTTACAATGAGCAGTTCTTC.